The clone carrying this T cell receptor beta chain appeared once. In the study's own analysis: Reference gene primer amplification gave estimated nucleated cell counts. Sequenced by immunoSEQ multiplex PCR; TCRdb stores in-frame clones only, minus some. The DNA was the basis for D and trimming; V, J and clone size are from that table. Of some 110,000 clones in the sample, 70% to 85% were seen once. This entry is derived from a study of blood T cell repertoires in COVID-19. Study background: Sites in the United States, Italy and Spain provided acute and convalescent COVID-19 samples. T cells, B-cell-depleted T cells, or PBMCs provided the cDNA or gDNA that served as material.

Germline CDR1 is SGHDT and CDR2 is YYEEEE. Deletions cut 4 bases from V and 1 base from J, with 9 bases between. The CDR3 has 14 residues. This clonotype was obtained from a woman in her sixties or seventies with acute or convalescent COVID-19. The sequencing sample was made of peripheral blood. The V gene is TRBV5-6, the J gene TRBJ1-5; TRBD1 might be the D (6 bases). This chain's CDR3 is CASSLGQSNQPQHF. DNA for the CDR3: TGTGCCAGCAGCCTGGGACAAAGCAATCAGCCCCAGCATTTT.